Presented here are 11 T cell receptor beta chains from one specimen sequenced in a study of blood T cell repertoires in COVID-19. Libraries were prepared by immunoSEQ multiplex PCR; TCRdb keeps only in-frame clonotypes and omits some of them. The sample has 150,000 or so clones; about four fifths are singletons. The specimen sequenced was peripheral blood. The source is a woman aged 55-69 years with acute or convalescent COVID-19.

The chain couples TRBV6-5 to TRBJ2-4, with a tentative D call TRBD1 (6 bases). Trimming cost V 5 bases and J 0 bases, with 11 bases left between them. Per the germline V gene, CDR1 is MNHEY and CDR2 is SVGAGI. This CDR3 has 15 amino acids. Here the CDR3 reads CASSKQGIAKNIQYF. CDR3 nucleotide sequence: TGTGCCAGCAGTAAGCAGGGGATAGCCAAAAACATTCAGTACTTC.

This clone was picked up a small number of times. The rearrangement uses TRBV5-4 and TRBJ1-5; D may be TRBD1 (5 bases). The V gene lost 4 bases and the J gene lost 2 bases, with 10 bases spanning the gap. Per germline, CDR1 SGHNT and CDR2 YYREEE (reference sequence). This CDR3 comprises 14 residues. CDR3 loop: CASSLQGGNQPQHF. The CDR3 DNA reads as TGTGCCAGCAGCCTTCAGGGTGGCAATCAGCCCCAGCATTTT. The full variable domain, in which reference TRBV5-4 and TRBJ1-5 provide the parts outside the CDR3, is ETGVTQSPTHLIKTRGQQVTLRCSSQSGHNTVSWYQQALGQGPQFIFQYYREEENGRGNFPPRFSGLQFPNYSSELNVNALELDDSALYLCASSLQGGNQPQHFGDGTRLSIL.

The chain links TRBV5-1 to TRBJ2-1; no definite D call. Trimming removed 4 bases at V and 7 bases at J, with 9 bases between. Germline-derived CDR1 and CDR2 are SGHRS and YFSETQ. This CDR3 contains 12 residues. CDR3 protein: CASSPQMNEQFF. DNA for the CDR3: TGCGCCAGCAGCCCGCAGATGAATGAGCAGTTCTTC.

This clone was detected only a few times. V gene TRBV28 combines with J gene TRBJ2-3, with D possibly TRBD2 on 5 matching bases. Germline CDR1 is MDHEN and CDR2 is SYDVKM. Trimming stripped 5 bases from V and 2 bases from J, with 11 bases between. This CDR3 spans 14 amino acids. CDR3 DNA sequence: TGTGCCAGCAGTCAGACGGGATCCACAGATACGCAGTATTTT. It yields the protein CASSQTGSTDTQYF.

V is TRBV4-2 and J is TRBJ2-3, with a tentative D call TRBD1 (6 bases). This CDR3 has 14 amino acids. Trimming cost V 5 bases and J 0 bases, with 9 bases left between them. The V gene's germline CDR1 is LGHNA and CDR2 YNFKEQ. CDR3 loop: CASSTDRSTDTQYF. The CDR3 DNA sequence: TGTGCCAGCAGCACCGACAGGAGCACAGATACGCAGTATTTT.

The V gene is TRBV4-1, the J gene TRBJ1-2, with 7 bases that match TRBD1. Unmatched junction bases numbered 10, after V lost 1 base and J lost 8 bases. The length of the CDR3 is 15 residues. Germline values: CDR1 MGHRA, CDR2 YSYEKL. The CDR3 is CASSQGVGGIYGYTF. The CDR3 DNA reads TGCGCCAGCAGCCAAGGAGTAGGGGGCATCTACGGCTACACCTTC.

This chain links TRBV28 with TRBJ2-3, with D possibly being TRBD2 (6 bases). The CDR3 runs to 13 residues. The V end was cut by 5 bases, the J end by 2 bases, with 8 bases between. The germline gives CDR1 MDHEN, CDR2 SYDVKM. In DNA form, the CDR3 reads TGTGCCAGCAGTGGAGGGGCCACAGATACGCAGTATTTT. Translating gives CASSGGATDTQYF.

This clone was recorded only once. This chain connects TRBV5-6 to TRBJ1-5; TRBD1 is a possible D gene (5 bases). The CDR3 is made up of 14 amino acids. Trimming cost V 3 bases and J 5 bases, with 12 bases left between them. The germline V gene encodes CDR1 SGHDT and CDR2 YYEEEE. The CDR3: CASSSGNWDQPQHF. As DNA, the CDR3 is TGTGCCAGCAGCTCAGGGAATTGGGATCAGCCCCAGCATTTT.

J is TRBJ1-5 and V is TRBV6-5; a weak D match, TRBD1 (5 bases). Trimming stripped 10 bases from V and 7 bases from J, with 8 bases between. The CDR3 is 10 amino acids. Per germline, CDR1 MNHEY and CDR2 SVGAGI. CDR3 nucleotides: TGTGCCACCCAGGGACAGCCCCAGCATTTT. It specifies CATQGQPQHF.

This chain uses TRBV7-2 with TRBJ2-2; 8 bases match TRBD2. V was pared by 5 bases and J by 5 bases, with 7 bases of the junction left unmatched. The CDR3 runs to 15 residues. Germline CDR1 is SGHTA and CDR2 is FQGNSA. CDR3 region: CASSPVRLATGELFF. The DNA of the CDR3 is TGTGCCAGCAGCCCCGTTAGACTAGCGACCGGGGAGCTGTTTTTT.

The gene calls are TRBV4-1 and TRBJ1-1, with a possible D match to TRBD1 (5 bases). The CDR3 has 15 amino acids. The V end lost 1 base, the J end lost 1 base, and 10 bases lay between the germline ends. CDR1 MGHRA and CDR2 YSYEKL come from the germline V gene. CDR3: CASSQGVGGNTEAFF. CDR3 in DNA: TGCGCCAGCAGCCAAGGGGTCGGGGGGAACACTGAAGCTTTCTTT.